This T cell receptor (beta chain) was found in a study of monozygotic twins with inflammatory bowel disease. A remark on this clonotype: Its antigen is not known.

An approximately 2.7 ml blood sample was drawn per donor. Broader study findings: IBD patients showed reduced TCRbeta diversity (inverse Simpson) versus healthy co-twins.

TCRdb re-called the 5' RACE reads; one entry per CDR3 protein, DNA not given. Listed are fewer than 550,000 distinct CDR3 sequences; around 2.5% falls within the top ten. CDR1 is MNHEY, CDR2 SVGEGT, per germline. The CDR3 sequence is 16 residues long. This receptor was taken from a human donor with ulcerative colitis or Crohn's disease, or a healthy co-twin of an affected twin (not recorded which). The specimen sequenced was blood. This chain links TRBV6-2 or TRBV6-3 with TRBJ1-6. CDR3 sequence reads: CASSDRTDPYNSPLHF.